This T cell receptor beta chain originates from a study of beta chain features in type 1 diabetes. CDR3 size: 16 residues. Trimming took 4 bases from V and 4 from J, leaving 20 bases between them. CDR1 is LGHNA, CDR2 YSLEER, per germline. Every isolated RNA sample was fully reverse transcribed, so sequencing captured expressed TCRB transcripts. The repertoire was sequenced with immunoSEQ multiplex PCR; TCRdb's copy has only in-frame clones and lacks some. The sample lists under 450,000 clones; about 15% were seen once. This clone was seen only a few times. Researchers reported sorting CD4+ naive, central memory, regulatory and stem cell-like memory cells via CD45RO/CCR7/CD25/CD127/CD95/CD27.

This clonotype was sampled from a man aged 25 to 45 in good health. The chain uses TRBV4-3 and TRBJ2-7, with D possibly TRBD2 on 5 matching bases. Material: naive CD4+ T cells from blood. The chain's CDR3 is CASSPNIASSHYEQYF. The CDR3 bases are TGCGCCAGCAGCCCAAACATAGCGTCCTCCCATTACGAGCAGTACTTC.